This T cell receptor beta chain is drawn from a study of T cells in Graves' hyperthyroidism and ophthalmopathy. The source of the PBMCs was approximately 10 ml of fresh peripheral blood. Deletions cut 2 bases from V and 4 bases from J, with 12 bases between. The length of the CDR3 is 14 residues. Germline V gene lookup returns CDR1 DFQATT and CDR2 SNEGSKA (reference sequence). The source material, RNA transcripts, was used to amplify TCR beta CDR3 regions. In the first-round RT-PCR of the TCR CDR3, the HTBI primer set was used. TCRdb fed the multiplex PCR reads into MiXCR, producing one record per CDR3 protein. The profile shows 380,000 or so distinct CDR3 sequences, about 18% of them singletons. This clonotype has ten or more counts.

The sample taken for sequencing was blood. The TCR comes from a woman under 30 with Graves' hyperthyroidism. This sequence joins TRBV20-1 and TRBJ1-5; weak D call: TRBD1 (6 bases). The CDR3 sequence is CSARLGGRNQPQHF. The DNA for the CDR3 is TGCAGTGCTAGACTTGGGGGCCGGAATCAGCCCCAGCATTTT.